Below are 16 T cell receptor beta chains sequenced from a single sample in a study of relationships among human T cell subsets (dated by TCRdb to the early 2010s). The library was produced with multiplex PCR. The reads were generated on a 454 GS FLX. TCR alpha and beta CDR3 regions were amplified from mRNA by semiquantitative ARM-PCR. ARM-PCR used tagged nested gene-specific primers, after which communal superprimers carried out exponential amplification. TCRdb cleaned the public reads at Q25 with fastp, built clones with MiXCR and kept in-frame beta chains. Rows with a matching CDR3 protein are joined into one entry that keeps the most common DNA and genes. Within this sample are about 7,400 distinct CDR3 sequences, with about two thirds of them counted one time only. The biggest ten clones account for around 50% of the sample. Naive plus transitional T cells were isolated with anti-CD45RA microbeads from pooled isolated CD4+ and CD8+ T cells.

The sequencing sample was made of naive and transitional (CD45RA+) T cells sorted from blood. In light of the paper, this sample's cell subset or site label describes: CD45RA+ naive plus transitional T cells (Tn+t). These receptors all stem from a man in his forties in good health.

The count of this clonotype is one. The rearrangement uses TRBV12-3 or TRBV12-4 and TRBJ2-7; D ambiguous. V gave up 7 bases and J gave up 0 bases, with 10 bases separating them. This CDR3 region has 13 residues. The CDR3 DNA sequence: TGTGCCAGCATCCATGAGACCTCCTACGAGCAGTACTTC. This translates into CASIHETSYEQYF.

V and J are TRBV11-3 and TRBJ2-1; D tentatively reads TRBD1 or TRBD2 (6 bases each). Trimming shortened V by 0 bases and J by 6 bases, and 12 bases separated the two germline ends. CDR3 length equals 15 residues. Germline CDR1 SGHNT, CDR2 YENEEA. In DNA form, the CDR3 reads TGTGCCAGCAGCTTAGATCCGGGGGCGAGCAATGAGCAGTTCTTC. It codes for CASSLDPGASNEQFF.

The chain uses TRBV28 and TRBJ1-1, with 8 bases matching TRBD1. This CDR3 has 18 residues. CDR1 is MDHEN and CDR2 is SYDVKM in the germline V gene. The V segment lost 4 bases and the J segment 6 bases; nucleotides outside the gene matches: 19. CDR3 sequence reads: CASSSQFWGQGAGPEAFF. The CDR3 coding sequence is TGTGCCAGCAGTTCTCAGTTTTGGGGGCAGGGGGCGGGCCCTGAAGCTTTCTTT.

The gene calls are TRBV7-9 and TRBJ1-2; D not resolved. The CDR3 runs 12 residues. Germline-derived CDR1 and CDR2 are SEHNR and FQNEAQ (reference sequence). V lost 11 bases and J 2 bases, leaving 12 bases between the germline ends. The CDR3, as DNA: TGTGCCTGTCAGACTCTCAACTATGGCTACACCTTC. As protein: CACQTLNYGYTF.

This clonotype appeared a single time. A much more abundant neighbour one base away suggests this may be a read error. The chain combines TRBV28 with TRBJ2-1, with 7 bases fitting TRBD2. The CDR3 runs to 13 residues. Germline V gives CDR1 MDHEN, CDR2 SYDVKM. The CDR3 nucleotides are TGTGCGACAGCCCCCGGACTAGTGAATGAGCAGTTCTTC. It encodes CATAPGLVNEQFF.

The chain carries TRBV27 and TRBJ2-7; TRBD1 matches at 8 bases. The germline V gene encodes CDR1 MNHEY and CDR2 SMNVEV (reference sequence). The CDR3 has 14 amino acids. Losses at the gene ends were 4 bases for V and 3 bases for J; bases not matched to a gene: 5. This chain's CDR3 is CASSWRDRNYEQYF. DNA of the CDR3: TGTGCCAGCAGTTGGAGGGACAGGAACTACGAGCAGTACTTC.

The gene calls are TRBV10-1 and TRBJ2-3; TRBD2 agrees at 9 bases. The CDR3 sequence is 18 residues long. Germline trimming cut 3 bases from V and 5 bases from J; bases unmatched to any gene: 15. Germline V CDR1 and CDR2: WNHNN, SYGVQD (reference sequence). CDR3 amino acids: CASSDGTGGRAAIDTQYF. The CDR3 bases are TGCGCCAGCAGTGACGGGACTGGCGGGAGGGCGGCGATAGATACGCAGTATTTT.

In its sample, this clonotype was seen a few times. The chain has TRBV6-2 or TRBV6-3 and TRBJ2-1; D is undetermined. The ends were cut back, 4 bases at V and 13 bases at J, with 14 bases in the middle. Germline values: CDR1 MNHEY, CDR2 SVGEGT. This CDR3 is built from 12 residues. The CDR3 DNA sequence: TGTGCCAGCAGTTCTCTCGGCCCCCAACAGTTCTTC. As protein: CASSSLGPQQFF.

The CDR3 DNA sequence: TGCAGCGGGCCGTATGTTGAGCAGTTCTTC. It translates to CSGPYVEQFF. This rearrangement joins TRBV29-1 to TRBJ2-1; unclear D gene. V was clipped by 7 bases and J by 9 bases, with 10 bases between them. The V gene's germline CDR1 is SQVTM and CDR2 ANQGSEA. The CDR3 has 10 residues.

The CDR3 nucleotides read TGCAGTGCTAACCCACTAACAGGGACTGGGGCCAACGTCCTGACTTTC. Encoded protein: CSANPLTGTGANVLTF. The V and J genes are TRBV20-1 and TRBJ2-6, with D possibly matching TRBD1 (6 bases). V dropped 4 bases and J dropped 2 bases, with 15 bases sitting between them. The CDR3 extends over 16 amino acids. Looked up from germline, CDR1 is DFQATT and CDR2 is SNEGSKA (reference sequence).

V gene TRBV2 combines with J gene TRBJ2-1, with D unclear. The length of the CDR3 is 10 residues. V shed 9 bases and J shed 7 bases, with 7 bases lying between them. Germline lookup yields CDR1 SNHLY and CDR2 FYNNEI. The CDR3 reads CASHRNEQFF. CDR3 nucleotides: TGTGCCAGTCACCGGAATGAGCAGTTCTTC.

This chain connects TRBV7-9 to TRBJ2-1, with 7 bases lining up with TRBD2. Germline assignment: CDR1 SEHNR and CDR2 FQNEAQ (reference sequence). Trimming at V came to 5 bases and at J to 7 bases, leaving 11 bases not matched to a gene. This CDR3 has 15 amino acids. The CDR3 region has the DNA TGTGCCAGCAGCCCCCCGGGTAGCGGGTATAATGAGCAGTTCTTC. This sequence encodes CASSPPGSGYNEQFF. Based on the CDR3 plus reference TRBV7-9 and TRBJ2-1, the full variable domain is DTGVSQNPRHKITKRGQNVTFRCDPISEHNRLYWYRQTLGQGPEFLTYFQNEAQLEKSRLLSDRFSAERPKGSFSTLEIQRTEQGDSAMYLCASSPPGSGYNEQFFGPGTRLTVL.

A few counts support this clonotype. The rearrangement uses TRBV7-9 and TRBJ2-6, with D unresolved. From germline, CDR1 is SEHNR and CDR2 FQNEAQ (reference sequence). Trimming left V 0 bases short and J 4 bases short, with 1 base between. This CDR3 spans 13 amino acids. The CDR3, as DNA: TGTGCCAGCAGCTTAGCCGGGGCCAACGTCCTGACTTTC. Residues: CASSLAGANVLTF.

CDR3 region: CASERNEQFF. CDR3 coding DNA: TGTGCCAGTGAGCGCAATGAGCAGTTCTTC. The chain has TRBV18 and TRBJ2-1; no clear D. Deletions cut 9 bases from V and 6 bases from J, with 6 bases between. Germline-derived CDR1 and CDR2 are KGHSH and LQKENI. The CDR3 loop spans 10 amino acids.

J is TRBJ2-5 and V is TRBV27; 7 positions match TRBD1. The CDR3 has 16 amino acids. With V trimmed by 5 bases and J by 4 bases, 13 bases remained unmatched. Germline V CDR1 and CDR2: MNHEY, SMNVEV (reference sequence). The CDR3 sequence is CASSQDRRNGRETQYF. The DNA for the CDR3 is TGTGCCAGCAGTCAGGACAGGCGGAACGGAAGAGAGACCCAGTACTTC.

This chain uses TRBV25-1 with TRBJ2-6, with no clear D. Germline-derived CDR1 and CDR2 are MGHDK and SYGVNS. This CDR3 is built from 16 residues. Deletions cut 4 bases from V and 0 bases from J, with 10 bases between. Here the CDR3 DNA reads TGTGCCAGCAGTGTCTTTACGGGCTCTGGGGCCAACGTCCTGACTTTC. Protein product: CASSVFTGSGANVLTF.